The clone carrying this T cell receptor (beta chain) was observed at least ten times. The antigen remains undetermined. Barcoded TCR alpha and TCR beta cDNA libraries with UMIs came from 5'RACE using constant-segment primers. TCRdb called the 5' RACE reads again in MiXCR, with one record for every CDR3 protein. The sample includes roughly 29,000 distinct CDR3 sequences, around 10% seen only once; the top ten take roughly 15%. V lost 3 bases, J lost 7 bases, and 6 bases stayed unmatched. CDR3 length: 17 residues. Per the germline V gene, CDR1 is LGHDT and CDR2 is YNNKEL (reference sequence). These data originate in a study of T-cell memory formation after mild COVID-19. Study outcomes and limitations: In pre-infection memory, a portion of responding clones appeared, which suggested that cross-reactive memory joined. In second-wave clones peaking day 37, SARS-CoV-2 specificity remained unconfirmed. CD4+ contracting clones were mainly CM and EM; CD8+ ones, EMRA.

This sequence joins TRBV3-1 and TRBJ2-1; 16 nucleotides align to TRBD2. The receptor was isolated from an adult woman who had mild COVID-19 (a few samples of this study predate the infection). Cell type and time point are not known. What was sequenced was PBMCs or a T cell subset sorted from them (not recorded which). The CDR3 DNA reads as TGTGCCAGCAGCCAGGGACTAGCGGGAGGGCCGATAAATGAGCAGTTCTTC. Translating gives CASSQGLAGGPINEQFF.